The 26 T cell receptor beta chains below all came from one sample that was sequenced in a study of shared clonotypes between healthy human individuals. The method was immunoSEQ multiplex PCR; TCRdb's version includes in-frame clones alone and lacks a portion of them. The sample has approximately 620,000 clones, approximately 97% seen once. The specimen sequenced was naive CD4+ T cells sorted from blood. Indicated subset: CD45RA+ positively selected. The receptor set was obtained from a woman aged 25 to 45 in good health.

Of note for this clone: This specimen includes other DNA sequences encoding the same CDR3. The gene calls are TRBV18 and TRBJ2-7, with 12 bases matching TRBD2. Germline V gene sequence: CDR1 KGHSH, CDR2 LQKENI. The CDR3 spans 16 residues. Trimming removed 6 bases from V and 5 bases from J; junction bases left unmatched: 11. CDR3: CASSPRLAGVLHEQYF. The CDR3 nucleotides read TGTGCCAGCTCTCCGAGACTAGCGGGAGTTCTCCACGAGCAGTACTTC.

The genes are TRBV28 and TRBJ2-6; unclear D gene. Looked up from germline, CDR1 is MDHEN and CDR2 is SYDVKM. Trimming removed 7 bases from V and 2 bases from J, with 9 bases in between. CDR3 length: 14 residues. CDR3 sequence: CASTATPGANVLTF. The CDR3 DNA sequence: TGTGCCAGCACAGCGACGCCTGGGGCCAACGTCCTGACTTTC.

The chain joins TRBV5-1 to TRBJ1-5; tentative D call: TRBD1 (6 bases). CDR1 and CDR2 (germline): SGHRS, YFSETQ. This CDR3 spans 14 amino acids. V shed 4 bases and J shed 3 bases, with 11 bases lying between them. The CDR3, as DNA: TGCGCCAGCAGCGGAGGACAGCCCAATCAGCCCCAGCATTTT. Translation: CASSGGQPNQPQHF.

The V gene is TRBV19, the J gene TRBJ1-5; D is unclear. CDR1 and CDR2 from the germline V gene are LNHDA and SQIVND (reference sequence). CDR3 length: 16 amino acids. V dropped 5 bases and J dropped 2 bases, with 16 bases sitting between them. Here the CDR3 reads CASSSRFGGGNQPQHF. The CDR3, as DNA: TGTGCCAGTAGTTCCCGGTTCGGCGGGGGCAATCAGCCCCAGCATTTT.

The genes are TRBV5-1 and TRBJ1-1; no reliable D call. The germline V gene has CDR1 SGHRS and CDR2 YFSETQ. The CDR3 has 13 residues. With 2 bases removed from V and 0 bases from J, the gap between germline ends came to 5 bases. CDR3 sequence: CASSFRVNTEAFF. The CDR3 region has the DNA TGCGCCAGCAGCTTTCGGGTGAACACTGAAGCTTTCTTT.

V gene TRBV4-1 combines with J gene TRBJ2-4; D call uncertain. V was trimmed by 3 bases and J by 0 bases, leaving 9 bases between them. Germline assignment: CDR1 MGHRA and CDR2 YSYEKL. The CDR3 runs to 15 residues. In DNA, the CDR3 is TGCGCCAGCAGCCATGGAGCCCTAGCCAAAAACATTCAGTACTTC. It is translated as CASSHGALAKNIQYF.

The rearrangement uses TRBV5-4 and TRBJ2-6; D may be TRBD2 (5 bases). The CDR3 is made up of 16 amino acids. Germline CDR1 is SGHNT and CDR2 is YYREEE (reference sequence). V was pared by 0 bases and J by 3 bases, with 10 bases between. The CDR3 DNA sequence: TGTGCCAGCAGCTTGGAGAGAGGAGGTGGGGCCAACGTCCTGACTTTC. Translation: CASSLERGGGANVLTF. Looking up the rest from reference TRBV5-4 and TRBJ2-6 gives the full variable domain: ETGVTQSPTHLIKTRGQQVTLRCSSQSGHNTVSWYQQALGQGPQFIFQYYREEENGRGNFPPRFSGLQFPNYSSELNVNALELDDSALYLCASSLERGGGANVLTFGAGSRLTVL.

The genes are TRBV28 and TRBJ1-1; TRBD1 is a possible D gene (5 bases). This CDR3 has 12 amino acids. The V end was cut by 4 bases, the J end by 6 bases, with 9 bases between. Germline CDR1 and CDR2: MDHEN and SYDVKM. CDR3 in amino acids: CASSSTVPEAFF. The CDR3 DNA reads as TGTGCCAGCAGTTCGACAGTCCCTGAAGCTTTCTTT.

As regards this clone: The identical CDR3 is also encoded by other nucleotide sequences in the sample. The rearrangement links TRBV5-1 to TRBJ1-1; a possible D gene is TRBD1 (5 bases). Trimming shortened V by 0 bases and J by 5 bases, and 8 bases separated the two germline ends. Germline assignment: CDR1 SGHRS and CDR2 YFSETQ. The CDR3 covers 13 residues. In DNA form, the CDR3 reads TGCGCCAGCAGCTTGGCCGGGGCAACTGAAGCTTTCTTT. Its protein product is CASSLAGATEAFF.

The chain is built from TRBV7-9 and TRBJ2-3, with D perhaps matching TRBD1 or TRBD2 (5 bases each). The ends were cut back, 4 bases at V and 4 bases at J, with 12 bases in the middle. Per germline, CDR1 SEHNR and CDR2 FQNEAQ (reference sequence). The CDR3 is made up of 14 amino acids. The CDR3 is CASSSRGTPDTQYF. CDR3 in DNA: TGTGCCAGCAGCTCCAGAGGGACCCCAGATACGCAGTATTTT. The variable domain in full, completed from reference TRBV7-9 and TRBJ2-3, reads DTGVSQNPRHKITKRGQNVTFRCDPISEHNRLYWYRQTLGQGPEFLTYFQNEAQLEKSRLLSDRFSAERPKGSFSTLEIQRTEQGDSAMYLCASSSRGTPDTQYFGPGTRLTVL.

The J gene is TRBJ2-7, the V gene TRBV11-2, with TRBD2 as a possible D gene (5 bases). V was trimmed by 5 bases and J by 4 bases, leaving 21 bases between them. CDR3 length: 16 residues. Germline V gene sequence: CDR1 SGHAT, CDR2 FQNNGV. CDR3 sequence (DNA): TGTGCCAGCAGCCCTACTAATCAAGCGGTTCCTTACGAGCAGTACTTC. This gives the protein CASSPTNQAVPYEQYF.

DNA for the CDR3: TGTGCCAGCAGCCTTAACCTCGCGGGAGTCACCTACGAGCAGTACTTC. It specifies CASSLNLAGVTYEQYF. The V gene is TRBV5-5, the J gene TRBJ2-7; 7 nucleotides match TRBD2. V lost 4 bases and J lost 2; bases outside the gene matches: 12. This CDR3 comprises 16 residues. Germline-derived CDR1 and CDR2 are SGHKS and YYEKEE (reference sequence).

The chain recombines TRBV7-2 with TRBJ2-1; no definite D call. From germline, CDR1 is SGHTA and CDR2 FQGNSA. The CDR3 is made up of 12 amino acids. V was pared by 5 bases and J by 12 bases, with 14 bases between. The CDR3 coding sequence is TGTGCCAGCAGCCTAAATCTAGGAACGCAGTTCTTC. Protein product: CASSLNLGTQFF. Filled out from reference TRBV7-2 and TRBJ2-1, the complete variable domain reads GAGVSQSPSNKVTEKGKDVELRCDPISGHTALYWYRQSLGQGLEFLIYFQGNSAPDKSGLPSDRFSAERTGGSVSTLTIQRTQQEDSAVYLCASSLNLGTQFFGPGTRLTVL.

The rearrangement joins TRBV10-3 to TRBJ2-7; D possibly matches TRBD1 or TRBD2 (5 bases each). Trimming pared 0 bases from V and 0 bases from J, leaving 12 bases between. This CDR3 spans 16 amino acids. Looked up from germline, CDR1 is ENHRY and CDR2 is SYGVKD. For the CDR3, the DNA is TGTGCCATCAGTGAGTCGGGGACGGGAACCTCCTACGAGCAGTACTTC. This gives the protein CAISESGTGTSYEQYF.

A few counts support this clone. DNA of the CDR3: TGCGCCAGCAGCTCGACAACAGGACGGGAGAGCTACACCTTC. This translates into CASSSTTGRESYTF. The J gene is TRBJ1-2, the V gene TRBV5-1; perhaps TRBD1 as D (5 bases). Between the trimmed V and J ends, which lost 3 bases and 9 bases, there was a span of 18 bases. CDR3 size: 14 residues. The germline V gene has CDR1 SGHRS and CDR2 YFSETQ.

The chain has TRBV19 and TRBJ1-5, with no clear D. V gave up 3 bases and J gave up 9 bases, with 12 bases separating them. CDR1 and CDR2 (germline): LNHDA, SQIVND (reference sequence). The CDR3 has 13 residues. As DNA, the CDR3 is TGTGCCAGTAGTATGACTCACGGGAGGCCCCAGCATTTT. Translation gives CASSMTHGRPQHF.

The chain joins TRBV5-1 to TRBJ2-7; D is perhaps TRBD1 (5 bases). The V and J ends lost 1 base and 3 bases respectively, with 8 bases between them. Germline V gene lookup returns CDR1 SGHRS and CDR2 YFSETQ. The CDR3 runs 13 residues. The DNA of the CDR3 is TGCGCCAGCAGCTTGACAGGACACTACGAGCAGTACTTC. Translation gives CASSLTGHYEQYF.

The gene calls are TRBV18 and TRBJ2-6, with 9 bases aligning to TRBD1. The CDR3 runs to 20 residues. Per germline, CDR1 KGHSH and CDR2 LQKENI. V trimming: 4 bases; J trimming: 0 bases; junction bases outside the gene matches: 13. The CDR3 coding sequence is TGTGCCAGCTCACTACAGTCGATGGGACAGGGTAACTCTGGGGCCAACGTCCTGACTTTC. Its translation: CASSLQSMGQGNSGANVLTF.

The V and J genes are TRBV21-1 and TRBJ2-7; whether TRBD1, the table's D call, matches the DNA was not checked. TRBV21-1 is marked as a pseudogene. The CDR3 sequence is 11 residues long. The CDR3 region is CASSLQGGEYF. Written as DNA, the CDR3 is TGTGCCAGCAGCTTACAGGGGGGTGAATACTTC.

The genes are TRBV25-1 and TRBJ1-1; no definite D call. The V end lost 4 bases, the J end lost 10 bases, and 19 bases lay between the germline ends. CDR1 is MGHDK and CDR2 is SYGVNS in the germline V gene. CDR3 length: 14 residues. This CDR3 reads CASSGAGGLGLAFF. The CDR3 region has the DNA TGTGCCAGCAGTGGGGCCGGAGGACTAGGGTTAGCTTTCTTT.

The chain carries TRBV5-1 and TRBJ1-1; 7 bases are a match to TRBD1. V shed 2 bases and J 2 bases; nucleotides not matched to a gene: 6. In germline, CDR1 is SGHRS, CDR2 YFSETQ. CDR3 length: 15 residues. The CDR3 DNA reads TGCGCCAGCAGCTTCATTGACAGGGCCAACACTGAAGCTTTCTTT. Protein: CASSFIDRANTEAFF.

J is TRBJ1-2 and V is TRBV7-9; possibly TRBD1 for D (5 bases). V was clipped by 0 bases and J by 6 bases, with 11 bases between them. The CDR3 is made up of 14 amino acids. Germline V CDR1 and CDR2: SEHNR, FQNEAQ (reference sequence). The CDR3, as DNA: TGTGCCAGCAGCTTAGCGGCAGGGCCCGATGGCTACACCTTC. It yields the protein CASSLAAGPDGYTF.

The chain uses TRBV7-2 and TRBJ2-1, with 15 bases aligning to TRBD2. The CDR3 extends over 18 amino acids. The V gene end was trimmed by 5 bases and the J gene end by 9 bases; junction bases not matched to a gene: 14. Germline values: CDR1 SGHTA, CDR2 FQGNSA. CDR3 bases: TGTGCCAGCAGCCTATACATCTCCGGGACTAGCGGGAGGTCTGAGCAGTTCTTC. Translated: CASSLYISGTSGRSEQFF.

This sequence joins TRBV2 and TRBJ2-1, with D perhaps given as TRBD1 or TRBD2 (5 bases each). The ends were cut back, 5 bases at V and 9 bases at J, with 14 bases in the middle. This CDR3 comprises 13 residues. Germline V CDR1 and CDR2: SNHLY, FYNNEI. As DNA, the CDR3 is TGTGCCAGCAGTCGGGACGGTTCGGCTGAGCAGTTCTTC. This encodes CASSRDGSAEQFF.

The chain recombines TRBV9 with TRBJ1-3; D remains ambiguous. Trimming left V 7 bases short and J 0 bases short, with 11 bases between. Germline V gives CDR1 SGDLS, CDR2 YYNGEE. The CDR3 has 14 residues. CDR3 residues: CASVMPSSGNTIYF. The CDR3 DNA reads TGTGCCAGCGTTATGCCCAGCTCTGGAAACACCATATATTTT.

The V gene is TRBV6-4, the J gene TRBJ1-1; D may be TRBD1 (6 bases). The ends were cut back, 3 bases at V and 5 bases at J, with 13 bases in the middle. CDR1 is MRHNA and CDR2 is SNTAGT in the germline V gene. CDR3 length: 14 amino acids. The CDR3, as DNA: TGTGCCAGCAGTGAGTCGTGGAGGGGGACTGAAGCTTTCTTT. Residues: CASSESWRGTEAFF.